A single sample is the source of the 11 T cell receptor beta chains below, sequenced in a study of blood T cell repertoires in COVID-19. TCRdb keeps only in-frame clones here, not all; method: immunoSEQ multiplex PCR. Among around 52,000 clones, around four fifths were seen once, and the ten largest hold around 4.9%. The sample comprised peripheral blood. The receptors derive from a human donor in a cohort sampled during active COVID-19.

The genes are TRBV5-1 and TRBJ1-4; possibly TRBD1 for D (5 bases). This CDR3 has 15 residues. Germline CDR1 is SGHRS and CDR2 is YFSETQ. V lost 0 bases and J 3 bases, leaving 9 bases between the germline ends. The CDR3 region is CASSLGRVANEKLFF. The DNA of the CDR3 is TGCGCCAGCAGCTTGGGCAGGGTTGCTAATGAAAAACTGTTTTTT.

The V gene is TRBV23-1, the J gene TRBJ2-2; D is undetermined. TRBV23-1 is labeled an ORF, and its function is uncertain. The CDR3 has 19 amino acids. Trimming shortened V by 0 bases and J by 0 bases, and 17 bases separated the two germline ends. CDR3 coding DNA: TGCGCCAGCAGTCAATCGGCAGTCTGCGGTAGGACGAACACCGGGGAGCTGTTTTTT. This sequence encodes CASSQSAVCGRTNTGELFF.

CDR3 bases: TGCGCCAGCAGCTACACAGGGGCTAGCAATCAGCCCCAGCATTTT. As protein: CASSYTGASNQPQHF. The rearrangement uses TRBV10-2 and TRBJ1-5; 7 bases map to TRBD1. This CDR3 is 15 amino acids long. Looked up from germline, CDR1 is WSHSY and CDR2 is SAAADI. The ends lost 6 bases at V and 0 bases at J; junction bases unmatched: 5.

The V call is TRBV7-2, the J call TRBJ2-7; a weak D match, TRBD1 (6 bases). The CDR3 has 15 amino acids. From germline, CDR1 is SGHTA and CDR2 FQGNSA. Trimming left V 2 bases short and J 4 bases short, with 15 bases between. The CDR3, as DNA: TGTGCCAGCAGCTTAAACCCGGACAGATCGTACGAGCAGTACTTC. As protein: CASSLNPDRSYEQYF.

This sequence joins TRBV10-3 and TRBJ2-3; 9 bases align to TRBD2. This CDR3 has 15 residues. After removal of 10 bases from V and 3 bases from J, the junction contained 11 bases not matched to a gene. The germline V gene encodes CDR1 ENHRY and CDR2 SYGVKD. In DNA, the CDR3 is TGTGCCACCTTCCCTTCTAGCGGGGTAACAGATACGCAGTATTTT. This gives the protein CATFPSSGVTDTQYF.

J is TRBJ2-5 and V is TRBV14; no firm D call. CDR3 length equals 13 residues. Germline V gives CDR1 SGHDN, CDR2 FVKESK. V was pared by 2 bases and J by 0 bases, with 4 bases between. Written as DNA, the CDR3 is TGTGCCAGCAGCCAATGGCACCAAGAGACCCAGTACTTC. As protein: CASSQWHQETQYF.

The genes are TRBV7-9 and TRBJ2-7; D remains unclear. From germline, CDR1 is SEHNR and CDR2 FQNEAQ (reference sequence). V shed 2 bases and J shed 0 bases, with 8 bases lying between them. The CDR3 covers 14 residues. For the CDR3, the DNA is TGTGCCAGCAGCTTAATGGGCAGCTCCTACGAGCAGTACTTC. Translated: CASSLMGSSYEQYF.

This clone was recorded once. V is TRBV21-1 and J is TRBJ2-2; TRBD2, the table's D call, lacks a check against the DNA. TRBV21-1 is assigned pseudogene status. This CDR3 is built from 17 residues. The CDR3 here is CASRKRGGIWYTGELFF. The CDR3 coding sequence is TGTGCCAGCAGAAAACGGGGGGGAATTTGGTACACCGGGGAGCTGTTTTTT.

The chain recombines TRBV18 with TRBJ2-7, with 7 nucleotides matching TRBD2. V lost 1 base and J lost 0; bases outside the gene matches: 6. The CDR3 totals 16 residues. Germline loops: CDR1 KGHSH, CDR2 LQKENI. CDR3 amino acids: CASSPQGSGRSYEQYF. The CDR3 DNA sequence: TGTGCCAGCTCACCACAAGGTAGCGGGCGCTCCTACGAGCAGTACTTC.

The CDR3 coding sequence is TGCGCCAGCAGCCAAGATCGGAGACTAGCGGGGAGCTCCTACGAGCAGTACTTC. Translation: CASSQDRRLAGSSYEQYF. J is TRBJ2-7 and V is TRBV4-1, with 11 positions matching TRBD2. Germline assignment: CDR1 MGHRA and CDR2 YSYEKL. This CDR3 has 18 amino acids. The V gene end was trimmed by 0 bases and the J gene end by 0 bases; junction bases not matched to a gene: 7.

The chain has TRBV4-2 and TRBJ2-7; 9 bases align to TRBD2. With 0 bases clipped from V and 3 bases from J, the junction kept 9 bases outside the gene matches. Germline loops: CDR1 LGHNA, CDR2 YNFKEQ. This CDR3 has 17 residues. In DNA form, the CDR3 reads TGTGCCAGCAGCCAAGATTGGGCGAGCGGGGGGCGCTACGAGCAGTACTTC. Translated: CASSQDWASGGRYEQYF.